Below are 3 T cell receptor beta chains sequenced from a single sample in a study of tumor and adjacent non-tumor tissue in lung cancer. TCRbeta libraries were built with three rounds of nested PCR, modified from ARM-PCR. TCRdb re-called the multiplex PCR reads through MiXCR, storing one row per CDR3 protein. Here the sample spans roughly 67,000 distinct CDR3 sequences, about 61% being singletons. This sample's RNA came from whole unsorted tissue. Sequences were obtained from lung tumor tissue. Receptors were obtained from a man aged 45-60 years with non-small cell lung cancer.

This chain joins TRBV24-1 and TRBJ2-1, with a tentative D call TRBD1 (6 bases). Trimming took off 4 bases at V and 1 base at J, with 13 bases between the two ends. In germline, CDR1 is KGHDR, CDR2 SFDVKD. This CDR3 is 16 amino acids long. In DNA, the CDR3 is TGTGCCACCAGTGACTCGACAGGAATGTCCTACAATGAGCAGTTCTTC. Translating gives CATSDSTGMSYNEQFF.

This clonotype was counted once. A much larger clone is a single base away; this may be a read error. The chain links TRBV6-5 to TRBJ1-6; D is uncertain. CDR3 length: 13 amino acids. The germline V gene has CDR1 MNHEY and CDR2 SVGAGI. Between the trimmed V and J ends, which lost 4 bases and 12 bases, there was a span of 13 bases. Here the CDR3 reads CASSSVGWEPLHF. CDR3 in DNA: TGTGCCAGCAGTTCGGTGGGCTGGGAACCCCTCCACTTT.

On this clonotype itself: Sequence at one end of the junction differs from germline and may be a read error. V and J are TRBV12-3 or TRBV12-4 and TRBJ1-1; TRBD1 is a possible D gene (6 bases). The CDR3 runs to 12 residues. CDR3 loop: CAKSLTGTGAFF. The CDR3 DNA follows: TGTGCCAAGAGTTTAACAGGGACTGGAGCTTTCTTT.